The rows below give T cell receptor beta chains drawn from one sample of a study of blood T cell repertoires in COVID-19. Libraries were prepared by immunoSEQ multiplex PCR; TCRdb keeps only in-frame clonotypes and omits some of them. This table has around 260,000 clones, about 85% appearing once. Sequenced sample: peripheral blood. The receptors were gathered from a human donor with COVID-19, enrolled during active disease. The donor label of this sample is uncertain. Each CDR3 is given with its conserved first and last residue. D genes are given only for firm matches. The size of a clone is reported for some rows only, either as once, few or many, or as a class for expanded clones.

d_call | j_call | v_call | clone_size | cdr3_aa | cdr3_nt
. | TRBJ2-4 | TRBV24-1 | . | CATSDSGRRNIQYF | TGTGCCACCAGTGATTCAGGTCGAAGAAACATTCAGTACTTC
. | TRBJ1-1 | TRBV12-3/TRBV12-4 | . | CASSLDTAEAFF | TGTGCCAGCAGTTTAGATACGGCTGAAGCTTTCTTT
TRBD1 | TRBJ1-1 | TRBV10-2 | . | CASHRGPDTEAFF | TGCGCCAGCCACAGGGGGCCGGACACTGAAGCTTTCTTT
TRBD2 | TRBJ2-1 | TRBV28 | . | CASLGRAAYNEQFF | TGTGCTTCTCTCGGGAGGGCCGCTTACAATGAGCAGTTCTTC
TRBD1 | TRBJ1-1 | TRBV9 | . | CASTPLTGGTEAFF | TGTGCCAGCACCCCCCTGACAGGGGGCACTGAAGCTTTCTTT
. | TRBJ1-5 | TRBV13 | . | CASSLGQSHQPQHF | TGTGCCAGCAGCTTGGGGCAGAGCCATCAGCCCCAGCATTTT
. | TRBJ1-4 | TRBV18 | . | CASSPPTGDEKLFF | TGTGCCAGCTCACCACCCACCGGGGATGAAAAACTGTTTTTT
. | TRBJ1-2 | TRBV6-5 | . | CASSPDYRSNYGYTF | TGTGCCAGCAGTCCGGACTACAGGAGTAACTATGGCTACACCTTC
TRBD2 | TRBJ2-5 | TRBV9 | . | CASTPGLAEETQYF | TGTGCCAGCACCCCAGGACTAGCGGAAGAGACCCAGTACTTC
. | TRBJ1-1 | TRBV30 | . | CAWGEQVTEAFF | TGTGCCTGGGGAGAACAGGTCACTGAAGCTTTCTTT
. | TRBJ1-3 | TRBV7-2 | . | CASTGLGSISEGNTIYF | TGTGCCAGCACCGGACTTGGGTCCATTTCAGAAGGAAACACCATATATTTT
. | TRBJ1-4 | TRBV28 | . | CASTSNRVRLFF | TGTGCCAGCACCTCAAACAGGGTCAGACTGTTTTTT
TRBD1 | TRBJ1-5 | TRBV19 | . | CASSIAAGGTFNQPQHF | TGTGCCAGTAGTATAGCGGCAGGGGGCACCTTCAATCAGCCCCAGCATTTT
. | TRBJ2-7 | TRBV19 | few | CASSEQGGAYEQYF | TGTGCCAGTAGTGAACAGGGGGGGGCCTACGAGCAGTACTTC
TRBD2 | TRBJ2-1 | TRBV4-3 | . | CASSHSGLAGDNEQFF | TGCGCCAGCAGCCATTCCGGACTAGCGGGAGACAATGAGCAGTTCTTC
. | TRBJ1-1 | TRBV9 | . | CASSVATEGNTEAFF | TGTGCCAGCAGCGTAGCTACAGAGGGTAACACTGAAGCTTTCTTT
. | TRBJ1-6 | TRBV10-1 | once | CARTPAVYNSPLHF | TGCGCCAGAACCCCCGCAGTCTATAATTCACCCCTCCACTTT
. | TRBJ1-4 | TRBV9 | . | CASSVEVTATNEKLFF | TGTGCCAGCAGCGTAGAAGTGACAGCAACTAATGAAAAACTGTTTTTT
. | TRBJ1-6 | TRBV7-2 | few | CASSLVPSNSPLHF | TGTGCCAGCAGCTTAGTCCCCAGTAACTCACCCCTCCACTTT
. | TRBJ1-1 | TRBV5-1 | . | CASSLVRGRNTEAFF | TGCGCCAGCAGCTTGGTTCGGGGGAGGAACACTGAAGCTTTCTTT
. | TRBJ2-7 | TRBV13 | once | CASSLTVYEQYF | TGTGCCAGCAGCTTAACGGTCTACGAGCAGTACTTC
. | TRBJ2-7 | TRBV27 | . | CASSLYGGSSYEQYF | TGTGCCAGCAGTTTATATGGGGGCAGCTCCTACGAGCAGTACTTC
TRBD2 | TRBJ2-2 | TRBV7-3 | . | CASSLGTSGTGELFF | TGTGCCAGCAGCTTAGGTACTAGCGGTACCGGGGAGCTGTTTTTT
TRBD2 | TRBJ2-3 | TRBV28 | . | CASSSPGGPAGDTQYF | TGTGCCAGCAGTTCCCCGGGAGGGCCCGCCGGAGATACGCAGTATTTT
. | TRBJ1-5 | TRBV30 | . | CAWSRTAGDQPQHF | TGTGCCTGGAGTAGGACAGCCGGGGATCAGCCCCAGCATTTT
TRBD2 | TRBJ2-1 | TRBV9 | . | CASSEGLAVSYNEQFF | TGTGCCAGCAGCGAGGGACTAGCGGTCTCCTACAATGAGCAGTTCTTC
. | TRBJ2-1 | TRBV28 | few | CASSFGDFNEQFF | TGTGCCAGCAGTTTCGGGGACTTCAATGAGCAGTTCTTC
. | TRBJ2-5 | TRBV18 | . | CASSPPPGIETQYF | TGTGCCAGCTCACCACCGCCAGGGATAGAGACCCAGTACTTC
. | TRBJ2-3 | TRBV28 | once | CASSSSGDTQYF | TGTGCCAGCAGTTCCTCCGGGGATACGCAGTATTTT
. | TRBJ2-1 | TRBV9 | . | CASSADTSYGSNEQFF | TGTGCCAGCAGCGCCGACACTAGTTATGGATCCAATGAGCAGTTCTTC
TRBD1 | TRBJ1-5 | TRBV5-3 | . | CARSSRTGGVDQPQHF | TGTGCCAGAAGCTCCAGAACAGGGGGCGTCGATCAGCCCCAGCATTTT
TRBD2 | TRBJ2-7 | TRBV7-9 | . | CASSLLAGGYEQYF | TGTGCCAGCAGCCTACTAGCGGGAGGCTACGAGCAGTACTTC
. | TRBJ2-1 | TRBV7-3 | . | CASSISGPSYNEQFF | TGTGCCAGCAGCATCAGCGGACCCTCCTACAATGAGCAGTTCTTC
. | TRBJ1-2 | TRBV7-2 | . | CASSSPGRDRYTF | TGTGCCAGCAGCTCTCCAGGGAGGGACCGCTACACCTTC
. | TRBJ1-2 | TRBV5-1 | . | CASSLGTDYGYTF | TGCGCCAGCAGCTTGGGGACAGACTATGGCTACACCTTC
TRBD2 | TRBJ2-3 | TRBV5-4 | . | CASSPGMRESADTQYF | TGTGCCAGCAGCCCAGGGATGCGGGAGTCAGCAGATACGCAGTATTTT
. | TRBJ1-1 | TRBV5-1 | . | CASSAQGNTEAFF | TGCGCCAGCAGCGCACAGGGAAACACTGAAGCTTTCTTT
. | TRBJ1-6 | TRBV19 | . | CASSIGSGGSPLHF | TGTGCCAGTAGTATAGGAAGCGGAGGTTCACCCCTCCACTTT
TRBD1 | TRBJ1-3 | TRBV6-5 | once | CASSYSYRGKGNTIYF | TGTGCCAGCAGTTACTCGTACAGGGGGAAGGGAAACACCATATATTTT
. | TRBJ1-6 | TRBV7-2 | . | CASSLGDLPLHF | TGTGCCAGCAGCTTAGGGGACTTACCCCTCCACTTT
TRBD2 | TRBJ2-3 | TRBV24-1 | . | CATSTGGLAGGPDTQYF | TGTGCCACCAGTACCGGGGGACTAGCGGGAGGGCCGGATACGCAGTATTTT
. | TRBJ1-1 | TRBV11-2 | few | CASSSSRGLNTEAFF | TGTGCCAGCAGCTCATCCCGGGGGTTGAACACTGAAGCTTTCTTT
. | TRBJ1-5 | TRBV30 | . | CAWSQAVRNQPQHF | TGTGCCTGGAGTCAGGCAGTTCGCAATCAGCCCCAGCATTTT
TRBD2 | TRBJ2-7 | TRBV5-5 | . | CASSLSPRLAGDSEQYF | TGTGCCAGCAGCTTGAGTCCGAGACTAGCGGGAGACTCCGAGCAGTACTTC
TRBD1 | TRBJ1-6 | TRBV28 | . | CASRSDRGLGPLHF | TGTGCCAGCAGAAGTGACAGGGGCCTGGGGCCCCTCCACTTT
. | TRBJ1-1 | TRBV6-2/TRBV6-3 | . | CASSYGQWGATEAFF | TGTGCCAGCAGTTACGGACAGTGGGGTGCCACTGAAGCTTTCTTT
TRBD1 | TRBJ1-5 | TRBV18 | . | CASSPDRSNQPQHF | TGTGCCAGCTCACCGGACAGGAGCAATCAGCCCCAGCATTTT
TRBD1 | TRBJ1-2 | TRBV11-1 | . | CASSRQGDGYTF | TGTGCCAGCAGCAGACAGGGAGATGGCTACACCTTC
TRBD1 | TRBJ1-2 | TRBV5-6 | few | CASSPTGTARYGYTF | TGTGCCAGCAGCCCTACCGGGACAGCCAGATATGGCTACACCTTC
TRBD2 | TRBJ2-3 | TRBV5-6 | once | CASSFLLAGLTDTQYF | TGTGCCAGCAGCTTTTTACTAGCGGGTCTCACAGATACGCAGTATTTT
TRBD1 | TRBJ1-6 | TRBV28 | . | CASRTGVRGNSPLHF | TGTGCCAGCAGGACAGGGGTCCGGGGTAATTCACCCCTCCACTTT
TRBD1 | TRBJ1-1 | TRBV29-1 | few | CSVEGADRYTEAFF | TGCAGCGTTGAGGGGGCGGACAGGTACACTGAAGCTTTCTTT
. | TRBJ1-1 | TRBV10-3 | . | CAISDPGGTGGPEAFF | TGTGCCATCAGTGATCCTGGAGGGACGGGAGGCCCTGAAGCTTTCTTT
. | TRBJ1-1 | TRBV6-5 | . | CASKQNTEAFF | TGTGCCAGCAAGCAGAACACTGAAGCTTTCTTT
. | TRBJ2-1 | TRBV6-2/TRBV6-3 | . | CASSPGTVSYNEQFF | TGTGCCAGCAGTCCCGGGACTGTATCCTACAATGAGCAGTTCTTC
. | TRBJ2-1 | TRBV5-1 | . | CASSRVRRSSYNEQFF | TGCGCCAGCAGCCGGGTGAGGAGGAGCTCCTACAATGAGCAGTTCTTC
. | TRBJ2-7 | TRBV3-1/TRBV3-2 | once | CASSQEGGPGEQYF | TGTGCCAGCAGCCAAGAGGGAGGCCCGGGGGAGCAGTACTTC
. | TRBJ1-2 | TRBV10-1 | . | CASSPTGGSYGYTF | TGCGCCAGCAGCCCCACTGGGGGGTCCTATGGCTACACCTTC
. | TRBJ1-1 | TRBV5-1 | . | CASSSDGQMNTEAFF | TGCGCCAGCAGCTCCGATGGACAGATGAACACTGAAGCTTTCTTT